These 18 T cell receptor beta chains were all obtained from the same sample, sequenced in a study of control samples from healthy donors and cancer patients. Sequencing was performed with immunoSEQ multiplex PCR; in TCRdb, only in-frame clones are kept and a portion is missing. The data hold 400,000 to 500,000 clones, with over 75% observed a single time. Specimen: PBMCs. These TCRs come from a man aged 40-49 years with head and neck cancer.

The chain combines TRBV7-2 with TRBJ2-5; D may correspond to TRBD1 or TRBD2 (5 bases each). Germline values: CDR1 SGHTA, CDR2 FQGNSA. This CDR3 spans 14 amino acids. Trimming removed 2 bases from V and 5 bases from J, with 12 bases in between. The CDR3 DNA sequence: TGTGCCAGCAGCTTAAGAAGAGGGGTTGAGACCCAGTACTTC. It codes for CASSLRRGVETQYF.

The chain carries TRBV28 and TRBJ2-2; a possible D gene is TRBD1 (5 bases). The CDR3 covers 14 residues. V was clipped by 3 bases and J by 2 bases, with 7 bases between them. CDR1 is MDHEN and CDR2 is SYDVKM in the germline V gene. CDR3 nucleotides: TGTGCCAGCAGTTTGACAGAAAACACCGGGGAGCTGTTTTTT. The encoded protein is CASSLTENTGELFF.

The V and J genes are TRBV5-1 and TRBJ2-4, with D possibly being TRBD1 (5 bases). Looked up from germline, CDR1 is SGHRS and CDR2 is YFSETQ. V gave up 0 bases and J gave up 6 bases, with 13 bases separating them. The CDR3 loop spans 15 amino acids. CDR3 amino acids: CASSLVRQPRNIQYF. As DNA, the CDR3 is TGCGCCAGCAGCTTGGTTCGACAGCCAAGAAACATTCAGTACTTC.

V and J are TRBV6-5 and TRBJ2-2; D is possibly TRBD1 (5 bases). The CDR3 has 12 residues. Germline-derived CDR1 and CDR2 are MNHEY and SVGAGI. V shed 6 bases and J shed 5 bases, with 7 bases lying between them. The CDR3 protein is CASSHRTGELFF. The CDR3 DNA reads TGTGCCAGCAGCCACAGGACCGGGGAGCTGTTTTTT.

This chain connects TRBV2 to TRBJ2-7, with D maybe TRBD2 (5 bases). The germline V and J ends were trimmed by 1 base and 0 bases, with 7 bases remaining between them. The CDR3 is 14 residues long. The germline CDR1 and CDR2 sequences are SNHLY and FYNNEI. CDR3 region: CASSEVRGSYEQYF. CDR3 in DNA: TGTGCCAGCAGTGAAGTCCGGGGCTCCTACGAGCAGTACTTC.

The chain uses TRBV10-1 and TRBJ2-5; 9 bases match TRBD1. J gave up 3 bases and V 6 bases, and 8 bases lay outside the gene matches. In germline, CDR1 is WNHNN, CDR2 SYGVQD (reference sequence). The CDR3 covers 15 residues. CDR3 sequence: CASRDPGQGEETQYF. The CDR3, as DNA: TGCGCCAGCAGAGACCCGGGACAGGGAGAAGAGACCCAGTACTTC.

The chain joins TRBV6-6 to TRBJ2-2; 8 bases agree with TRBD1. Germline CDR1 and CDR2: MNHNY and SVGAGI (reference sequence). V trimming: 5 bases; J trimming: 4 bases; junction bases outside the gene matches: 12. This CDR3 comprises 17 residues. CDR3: CASSRDRTGSGTGELFF. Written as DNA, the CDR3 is TGTGCCAGCAGTCGGGACAGGACTGGTAGTGGCACCGGGGAGCTGTTTTTT.

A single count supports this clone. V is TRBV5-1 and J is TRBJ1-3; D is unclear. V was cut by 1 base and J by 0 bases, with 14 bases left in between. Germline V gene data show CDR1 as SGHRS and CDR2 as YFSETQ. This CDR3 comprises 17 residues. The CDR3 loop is CASSLSSGKNSGNTIYF. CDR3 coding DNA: TGCGCCAGCAGCTTGTCTAGCGGGAAGAACTCTGGAAACACCATATATTTT.

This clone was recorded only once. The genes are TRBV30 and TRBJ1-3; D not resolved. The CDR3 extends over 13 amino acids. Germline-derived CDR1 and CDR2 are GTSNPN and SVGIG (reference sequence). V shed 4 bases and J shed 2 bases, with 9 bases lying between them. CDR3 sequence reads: CAWNAGTGNTIYF. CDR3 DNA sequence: TGTGCCTGGAATGCAGGTACTGGAAACACCATATATTTT. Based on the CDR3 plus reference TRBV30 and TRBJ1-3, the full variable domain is SQTIHQWPATLVQPVGSPLSLECTVEGTSNPNLYWYRQAAGRGLQLLFYSVGIGQISSEVPQNLSASRPQDRQFILSSKKLLLSDSGFYLCAWNAGTGNTIYFGEGSWLTVV.

The CDR3 DNA reads as TGCGCCAGCAGCTATAAAACTGGCCGGGACAGGGAGGAGTACTTC. Its protein is CASSYKTGRDREEYF. The chain joins TRBV5-1 to TRBJ2-7, with 9 bases aligning to TRBD1. The length of the CDR3 is 15 residues. Unmatched junction bases numbered 15, after V lost 3 bases and J lost 11 bases. Germline V gene lookup returns CDR1 SGHRS and CDR2 YFSETQ.

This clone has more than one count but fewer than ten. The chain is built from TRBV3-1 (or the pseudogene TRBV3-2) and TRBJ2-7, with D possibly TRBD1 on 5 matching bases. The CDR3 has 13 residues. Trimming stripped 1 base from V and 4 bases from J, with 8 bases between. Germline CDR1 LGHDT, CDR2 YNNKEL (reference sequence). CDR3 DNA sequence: TGTGCCAGCAGCCAAGCAGGGCGGTACGAGCAGTACTTC. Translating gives CASSQAGRYEQYF.

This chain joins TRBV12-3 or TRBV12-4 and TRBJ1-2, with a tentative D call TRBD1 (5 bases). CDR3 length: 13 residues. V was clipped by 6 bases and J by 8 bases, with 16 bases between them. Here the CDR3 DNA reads TGTGCCAGCAGCCTCGGGGGTGCGAAAGGCTACACCTTC. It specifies CASSLGGAKGYTF.

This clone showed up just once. The CDR3 DNA reads as TGCGCCAGCAGAATGGAGGGGGCGTTCTACAATGAGCAGTTCTTC. Residues: CASRMEGAFYNEQFF. V is TRBV5-1 and J is TRBJ2-1, with D possibly TRBD1 on 7 matching bases. CDR1 is SGHRS, CDR2 YFSETQ, per germline. The V and J ends lost 5 bases and 3 bases respectively, with 15 bases between them. The CDR3 is 15 residues long.

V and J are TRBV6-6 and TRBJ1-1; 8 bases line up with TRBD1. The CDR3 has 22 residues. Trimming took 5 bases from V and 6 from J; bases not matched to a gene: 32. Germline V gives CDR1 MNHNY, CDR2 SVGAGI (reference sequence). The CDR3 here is CASSPQERTGLLRIIGGAEAFF. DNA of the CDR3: TGTGCCAGCAGTCCCCAGGAGAGGACAGGGTTACTGCGCATTATAGGTGGGGCTGAAGCTTTCTTT.

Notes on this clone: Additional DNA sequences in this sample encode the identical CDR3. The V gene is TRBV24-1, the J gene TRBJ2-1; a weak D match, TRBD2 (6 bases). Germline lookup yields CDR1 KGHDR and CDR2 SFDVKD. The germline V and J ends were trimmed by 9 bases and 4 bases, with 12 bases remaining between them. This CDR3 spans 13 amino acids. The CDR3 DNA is TGTGCCACCTCCGGCGGGACGTACAATGAGCAGTTCTTC. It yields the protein CATSGGTYNEQFF.

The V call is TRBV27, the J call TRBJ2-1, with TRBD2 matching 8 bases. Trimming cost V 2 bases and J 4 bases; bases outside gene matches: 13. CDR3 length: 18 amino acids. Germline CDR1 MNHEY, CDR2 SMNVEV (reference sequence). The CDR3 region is CASSLRVQEAGAYNEQFF. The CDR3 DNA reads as TGTGCCAGCAGTTTAAGAGTACAGGAAGCGGGAGCTTACAATGAGCAGTTCTTC.

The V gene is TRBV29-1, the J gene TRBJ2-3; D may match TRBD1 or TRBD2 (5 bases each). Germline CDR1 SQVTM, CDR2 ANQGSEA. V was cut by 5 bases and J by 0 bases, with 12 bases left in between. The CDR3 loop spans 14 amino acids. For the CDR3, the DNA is TGCAGCGTTTTTGACTGGGGGAGCACAGATACGCAGTATTTT. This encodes CSVFDWGSTDTQYF.

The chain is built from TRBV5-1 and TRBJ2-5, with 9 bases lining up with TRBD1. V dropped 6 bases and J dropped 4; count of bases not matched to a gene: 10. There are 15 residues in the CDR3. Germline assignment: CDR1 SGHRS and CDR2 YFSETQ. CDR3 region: CASTRTGQGLETQYF. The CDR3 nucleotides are TGCGCCAGCACAAGAACGGGACAGGGATTAGAGACCCAGTACTTC.